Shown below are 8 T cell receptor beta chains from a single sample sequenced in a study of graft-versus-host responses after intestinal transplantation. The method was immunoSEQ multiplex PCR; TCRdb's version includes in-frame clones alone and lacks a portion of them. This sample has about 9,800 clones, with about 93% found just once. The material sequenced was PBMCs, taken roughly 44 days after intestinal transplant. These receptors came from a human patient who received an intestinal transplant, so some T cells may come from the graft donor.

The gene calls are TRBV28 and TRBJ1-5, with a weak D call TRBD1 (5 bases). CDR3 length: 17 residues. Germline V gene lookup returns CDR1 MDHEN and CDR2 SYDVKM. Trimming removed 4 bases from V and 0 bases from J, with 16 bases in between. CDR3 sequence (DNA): TGTGCCAGCAGTTCGGTTTCGTTACAGGTTAGCAATCAGCCCCAGCATTTT. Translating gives CASSSVSLQVSNQPQHF.

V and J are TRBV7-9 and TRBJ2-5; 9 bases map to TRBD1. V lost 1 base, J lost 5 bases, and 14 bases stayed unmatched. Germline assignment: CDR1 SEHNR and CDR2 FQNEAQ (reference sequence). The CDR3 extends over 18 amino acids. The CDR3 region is CASSLGLSGTGLRETQYF. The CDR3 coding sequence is TGTGCCAGCAGCTTAGGGCTTTCCGGGACAGGGCTACGGGAGACCCAGTACTTC.

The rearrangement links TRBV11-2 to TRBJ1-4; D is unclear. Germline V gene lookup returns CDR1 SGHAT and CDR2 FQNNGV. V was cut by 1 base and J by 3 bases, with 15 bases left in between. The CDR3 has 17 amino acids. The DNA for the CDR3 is TGTGCCAGCAGCTTAGGGTATCTGGACGGACCTAATGAAAAACTGTTTTTT. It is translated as CASSLGYLDGPNEKLFF.

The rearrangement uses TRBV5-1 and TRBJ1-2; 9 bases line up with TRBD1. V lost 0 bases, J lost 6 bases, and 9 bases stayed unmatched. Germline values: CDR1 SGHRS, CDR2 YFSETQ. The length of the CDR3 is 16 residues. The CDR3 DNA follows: TGCGCCAGCAGCTTGGACCCAACGGACAGGGGAGATGGCTACACCTTC. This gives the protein CASSLDPTDRGDGYTF.

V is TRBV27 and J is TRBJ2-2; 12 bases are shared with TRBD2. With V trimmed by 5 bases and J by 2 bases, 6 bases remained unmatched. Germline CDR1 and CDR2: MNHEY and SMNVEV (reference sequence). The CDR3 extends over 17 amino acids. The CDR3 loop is CASSAMTSGRNTGELFF. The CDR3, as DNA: TGTGCCAGCAGTGCCATGACTAGCGGGAGAAACACCGGGGAGCTGTTTTTT.

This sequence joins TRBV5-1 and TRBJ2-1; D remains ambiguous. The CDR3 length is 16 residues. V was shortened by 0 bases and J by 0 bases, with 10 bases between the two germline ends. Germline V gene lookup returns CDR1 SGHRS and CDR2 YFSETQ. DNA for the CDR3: TGCGCCAGCAGCTTGGGTGATACCAGCTCCTACAATGAGCAGTTCTTC. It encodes CASSLGDTSSYNEQFF.

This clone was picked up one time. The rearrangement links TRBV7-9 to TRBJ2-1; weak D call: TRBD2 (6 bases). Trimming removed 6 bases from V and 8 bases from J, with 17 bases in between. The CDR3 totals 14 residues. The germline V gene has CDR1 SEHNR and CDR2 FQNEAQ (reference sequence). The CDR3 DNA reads TGTGCCAGCAGTAGGGACTGGGGGAGCGATGAGCAGTTCTTC. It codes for CASSRDWGSDEQFF. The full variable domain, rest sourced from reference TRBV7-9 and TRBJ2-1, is DTGVSQNPRHKITKRGQNVTFRCDPISEHNRLYWYRQTLGQGPEFLTYFQNEAQLEKSRLLSDRFSAERPKGSFSTLEIQRTEQGDSAMYLCASSRDWGSDEQFFGPGTRLTVL.

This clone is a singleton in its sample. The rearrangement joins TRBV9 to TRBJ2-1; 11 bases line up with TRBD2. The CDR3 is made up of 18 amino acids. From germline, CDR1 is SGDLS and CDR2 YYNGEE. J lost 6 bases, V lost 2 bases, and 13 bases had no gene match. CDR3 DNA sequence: TGTGCCAGCAGCGTGGGTAGCGGGAGGGGGAATGCGGGCAATGAGCAGTTCTTC. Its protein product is CASSVGSGRGNAGNEQFF.